The clone carrying this T cell receptor beta chain was recorded many times. Its antigen is unknown. The sample belongs to a study of metastatic and nonmetastatic thyroid tumors. Study-level information: Both malignant and benign thyroid patients supplied peripheral blood and tumor or nodule tissue samples, across which the repertoires of these patients were then compared.

Study-wide results and limits: It was reportedly found that TCR beta diversity was significantly higher in malignant thyroid tumors than in benign nodules, a difference seen in both blood and tumor samples.

No patient received treatment before thyroid surgery. Per the original data handling: CDR3 differences across clinicopathological groups were used to build a distant-metastasis classifier for papillary thyroid cancer. Through MiXCR, TCRdb re-clonotyped the PCR reads. These V and J calls derive from TCRdb rather than the authors' analysis. The sample has tens of thousands of clones, about a sixth seen once; the top ten hold about 9.9%. Germline CDR1 is DFQATT and CDR2 is SNEGSKA (reference sequence). Trimming took 1 base from V and 2 from J, leaving 4 bases between them. The CDR3 sequence is 12 residues long.

This TCR was recovered from a female donor with papillary thyroid cancer or a benign thyroid nodule (not recorded which). Some clones in this sample may be carry-over from other donors' samples. Sequenced: tumor tissue. The chain has TRBV20-1 and TRBJ2-3, with D hard to call. The CDR3 sequence is CSARASTDTQYF. DNA for the CDR3: TGCAGTGCTAGAGCCTCCACAGATACGCAGTATTTT.